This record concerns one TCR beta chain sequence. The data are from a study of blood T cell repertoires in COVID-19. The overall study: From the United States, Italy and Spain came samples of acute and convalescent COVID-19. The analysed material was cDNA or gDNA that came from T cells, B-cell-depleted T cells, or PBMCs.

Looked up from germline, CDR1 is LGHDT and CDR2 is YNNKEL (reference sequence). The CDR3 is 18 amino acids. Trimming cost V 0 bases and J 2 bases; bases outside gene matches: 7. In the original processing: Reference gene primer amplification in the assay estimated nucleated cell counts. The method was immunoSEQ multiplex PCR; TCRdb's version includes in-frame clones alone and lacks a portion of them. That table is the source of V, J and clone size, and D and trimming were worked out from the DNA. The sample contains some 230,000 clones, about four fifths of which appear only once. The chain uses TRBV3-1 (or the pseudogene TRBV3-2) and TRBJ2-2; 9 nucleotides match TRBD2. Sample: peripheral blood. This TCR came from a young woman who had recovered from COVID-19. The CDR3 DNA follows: TGTGCCAGCAGCCAAGATAGGGCGGGAGGGCCCAACACCGGGGAGCTGTTTTTT. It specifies CASSQDRAGGPNTGELFF.